The 31 T cell receptor beta chains listed next were all sequenced from one sample in a study of spatial heterogeneity in lung cancer (dated by TCRdb to about 2019). The time point label on this specimen signifies: sample taken at primary tumor resection. Library method: 5' RACE. Sequencing was carried out with a NextSeq 500. TCRdb ran its own pipeline on the public reads, namely fastp trimming at Q25 and MiXCR clone calling, and kept in-frame beta chains. Every CDR3 protein is listed once, alongside the most common genes and DNA of its rows. Counted in this sample were 35,000 to 55,000 distinct CDR3 sequences; roughly 13% of them appeared once. Around 54% of the sample rests with the top ten. Specimen: PBMCs, collected at surgery. These receptors came from a male donor with early-stage non-small cell lung cancer.

This clonotype has more than one count but fewer than ten. The chain is built from TRBV11-2 and TRBJ1-1; D is perhaps TRBD1 (6 bases). V was pared by 1 base and J by 0 bases, with 9 bases between. The CDR3 length is 15 residues. Germline assignment: CDR1 SGHAT and CDR2 FQNNGV. The CDR3 reads CASSLAQGLNTEAFF. CDR3 DNA: TGTGCCAGCAGCTTAGCCCAGGGGCTGAACACTGAAGCTTTCTTT.

This clonotype was observed many times. The chain carries TRBV14 and TRBJ1-6; D is unclear. This CDR3 is 12 amino acids long. V was shortened by 1 base and J by 9 bases, with 4 bases between the two germline ends. CDR1 is SGHDN and CDR2 is FVKESK in the germline V gene. The CDR3 nucleotides are TGTGCCAGCAGCCAAGCTCTTTCACCCCTCCACTTT. This sequence encodes CASSQALSPLHF.

This chain links TRBV3-1 with TRBJ1-3; D gene uncertain. CDR3 length equals 18 residues. Germline assignment: CDR1 LGHDT and CDR2 YNNKEL (reference sequence). Trimming stripped 0 bases from V and 0 bases from J, with 15 bases between. CDR3 sequence: CASSQDSVGLYSGNTIYF. CDR3 in DNA: TGTGCCAGCAGCCAAGATTCCGTGGGCCTATACTCTGGAAACACCATATATTTT.

This clonotype has just a few counts. The CDR3 sequence: CSAAGQMNTEAFF. Written as DNA, the CDR3 is TGCAGCGCAGCGGGACAAATGAACACTGAAGCTTTCTTT. This chain links TRBV29-1 with TRBJ1-1; possible D gene TRBD1, 6 bases. Germline loops: CDR1 SQVTM, CDR2 ANQGSEA. This CDR3 is built from 13 residues. V was cut by 7 bases and J by 0 bases, with 12 bases left in between.

In this sample, this clonotype turned up a few times. The CDR3 region is CAWNAGGVEAFF. In DNA, the CDR3 is TGTGCCTGGAATGCAGGGGGCGTTGAAGCTTTCTTT. J is TRBJ1-1 and V is TRBV30; TRBD1 agrees at 8 bases. Per the germline V gene, CDR1 is GTSNPN and CDR2 is SVGIG (reference sequence). The CDR3 is 12 residues long. V shed 4 bases and J 7 bases; nucleotides not matched to a gene: 5.

The chain uses TRBV5-1 and TRBJ2-5; D possibly corresponds to TRBD2 (6 bases). Germline V gene data show CDR1 as SGHRS and CDR2 as YFSETQ. CDR3 length: 14 amino acids. V was pared by 0 bases and J by 5 bases, with 11 bases between. In DNA, the CDR3 is TGCGCCAGCAGCTTGGGGCAGGGACTGGAGACCCAGTACTTC. It specifies CASSLGQGLETQYF. Together with reference TRBV5-1 and TRBJ2-5, the CDR3 gives the full variable domain: KAGVTQTPRYLIKTRGQQVTLSCSPISGHRSVSWYQQTPGQGLQFLFEYFSETQRNKGNFPGRFSGRQFSNSRSEMNVSTLELGDSALYLCASSLGQGLETQYFGPGTRLLVL.

This clonotype showed up just a few times. The V and J genes are TRBV24-1 and TRBJ1-2, with 9 bases fitting TRBD1. Per the germline V gene, CDR1 is KGHDR and CDR2 is SFDVKD. Losses at the gene ends were 5 bases for V and 5 bases for J; bases not matched to a gene: 5. The CDR3 has 14 amino acids. The CDR3 loop is CATSGRDREYGYTF. The CDR3 DNA reads as TGTGCCACCAGTGGCCGGGACAGGGAATATGGCTACACCTTC.

In this sample, this clonotype turned up many times. This sequence joins TRBV3-1 and TRBJ2-1, with unresolved D. The CDR3 runs to 13 residues. V lost 1 base to trimming and J lost 7 bases, with 8 bases between them. CDR1 LGHDT and CDR2 YNNKEL come from the germline V gene (reference sequence). The CDR3 sequence: CASSQVNPNEQFF. Here the CDR3 DNA reads TGTGCCAGCAGCCAAGTAAACCCTAATGAGCAGTTCTTC.

The chain recombines TRBV12-3 or TRBV12-4 with TRBJ2-5; 13 nucleotides align to TRBD2. Trimming cost V 4 bases and J 7 bases; bases outside gene matches: 3. This CDR3 comprises 14 residues. The CDR3 coding sequence is TGTGCCAGCAGTTGGACTAGCGGGGGAGGGACCCAGTACTTC. This encodes CASSWTSGGGTQYF.

V is TRBV9 and J is TRBJ1-2; no clear D. V lost 3 bases to trimming and J lost 5 bases, with 17 bases between them. CDR1 SGDLS and CDR2 YYNGEE come from the germline V gene. This CDR3 comprises 15 residues. CDR3 DNA: TGTGCCAGCAGCGGGCGACCCTTGACCTTATATGGCTACACCTTC. It specifies CASSGRPLTLYGYTF.

This clonotype turned up a few times. The chain joins TRBV5-1 to TRBJ1-4; TRBD1 aligns across 7 bases. Per germline, CDR1 SGHRS and CDR2 YFSETQ. With V trimmed by 6 bases and J by 0 bases, 2 bases remained unmatched. This CDR3 comprises 14 residues. The CDR3 sequence: CASTTGATNEKLFF. Here the CDR3 DNA reads TGCGCCAGCACCACAGGGGCAACTAATGAAAAACTGTTTTTT.

In this sample, this clonotype turned up a few times. The chain joins TRBV29-1 to TRBJ2-1; 12 nucleotides line up with TRBD2. CDR1 SQVTM and CDR2 ANQGSEA come from the germline V gene. This CDR3 is 15 amino acids long. The V segment lost 0 bases and the J segment 9 bases; nucleotides outside the gene matches: 6. CDR3 nucleotide sequence: TGCAGCGTTGAAGATCGACTAGCGGGAGCGGGTGAGCAGTTCTTC. Translated: CSVEDRLAGAGEQFF.

This clonotype has ten or more counts. CDR3 sequence (DNA): TGTGCCATCAGTGATGGGCCCCTTCAGCAAGAGACCCAGTACTTC. Residues: CAISDGPLQQETQYF. The chain has TRBV10-3 and TRBJ2-5; no clear D. Germline CDR1 ENHRY, CDR2 SYGVKD. This CDR3 spans 15 amino acids. Trimming cost V 3 bases and J 2 bases, with 13 bases left between them.

The chain recombines TRBV6-6 with TRBJ1-6, with no clear D. Trimming stripped 5 bases from V and 7 bases from J, with 15 bases between. CDR3 size: 15 residues. Germline values: CDR1 MNHNY, CDR2 SVGAGI (reference sequence). CDR3 residues: CASSILGDRNSPLHF. CDR3 nucleotide sequence: TGTGCCAGCAGTATACTCGGTGATAGAAATTCACCCCTCCACTTT.

This clonotype was found many times. The chain employs TRBV10-3 and TRBJ2-1, with D unclear. CDR3 length: 11 amino acids. Trimming shortened V by 6 bases and J by 6 bases, and 6 bases separated the two germline ends. Germline V lookup: CDR1 ENHRY, CDR2 SYGVKD. CDR3 in DNA: TGTGCCATCAGAACCCTCAATGAGCAGTTCTTC. Translation gives CAIRTLNEQFF.

This clonotype was counted many times. The chain couples TRBV2 to TRBJ2-3; D remains ambiguous. Trimming took off 8 bases at V and 2 bases at J, with 11 bases between the two ends. CDR1 is SNHLY and CDR2 is FYNNEI in the germline V gene. The CDR3 runs 13 residues. In DNA, the CDR3 is TGTGCCAGCCCCCAGAAGGACACAGATACGCAGTATTTT. Amino acids: CASPQKDTDTQYF.

This clonotype has ten or more counts. V gene TRBV18 combines with J gene TRBJ2-5; 7 bases match TRBD1. V trimming: 6 bases; J trimming: 1 base; junction bases outside the gene matches: 5. This CDR3 has 14 amino acids. The germline gives CDR1 KGHSH, CDR2 LQKENI. This chain's CDR3 is CASSRTGFQETQYF. CDR3 sequence (DNA): TGTGCCAGCTCCAGGACAGGCTTCCAAGAGACCCAGTACTTC.

The rearrangement joins TRBV7-8 to TRBJ1-1; D gene unclear. Looked up from germline, CDR1 is SGHVS and CDR2 is FQNEAQ. CDR3 length: 13 amino acids. V lost 2 bases and J 1 base, leaving 5 bases between the germline ends. CDR3 bases: TGTGCCAGCAGCTTAACAAGGAACACTGAAGCTTTCTTT. It encodes CASSLTRNTEAFF. The variable domain in full, with the rest retrieved from reference TRBV7-8 and TRBJ1-1, is GAGVSQSPRYKVAKRGQDVALRCDPISGHVSLFWYQQALGQGPEFLTYFQNEAQLDKSGLPSDRFFAERPEGSVSTLKIQRTQQEDSAVYLCASSLTRNTEAFFGQGTRLTVV.

The rearrangement uses TRBV5-5 and TRBJ1-1; 9 bases fit TRBD1. CDR3 size: 14 residues. The germline V gene has CDR1 SGHKS and CDR2 YYEKEE (reference sequence). With V trimmed by 7 bases and J by 2 bases, 6 bases remained unmatched. Here the CDR3 DNA reads TGTGCCAGCTTCCCGGGACAGGGCAACACTGAAGCTTTCTTT. This codes for CASFPGQGNTEAFF.

The CDR3 region is CSATSPGTPFPREQYF. The CDR3 coding sequence is TGCAGTGCCACATCACCCGGGACACCGTTTCCCCGAGAGCAGTACTTC. The rearrangement joins TRBV20-1 to TRBJ2-7; tentative D call: TRBD1 (6 bases). Trimming removed 6 bases from V and 7 bases from J, with 28 bases in between. The CDR3 contains 16 residues. Per the germline V gene, CDR1 is DFQATT and CDR2 is SNEGSKA (reference sequence).

This clonotype was found many times. The rearrangement joins TRBV12-3 or TRBV12-4 to TRBJ1-1; 7 nucleotides align to TRBD1. The trim removed 6 bases at V and 6 bases at J, leaving 7 bases unmatched. The CDR3 has 13 amino acids. Here the CDR3 reads CASRLAGGAEAFF. CDR3 nucleotides: TGTGCCAGCAGACTCGCAGGGGGGGCTGAAGCTTTCTTT.

V and J are TRBV6-5 and TRBJ2-1; D may be TRBD2 (6 bases). CDR1 and CDR2 from the germline V gene are MNHEY and SVGAGI. This CDR3 contains 13 residues. V was pared by 4 bases and J by 8 bases, with 12 bases between. CDR3 sequence reads: CASSFQGGYEQFF. In DNA form, the CDR3 reads TGTGCCAGCAGTTTCCAGGGAGGCTATGAGCAGTTCTTC.

This chain joins TRBV7-2 and TRBJ2-2; the D gene is possibly TRBD1 (5 bases). V was shortened by 1 base and J by 3 bases, with 9 bases between the two germline ends. This CDR3 comprises 15 residues. Germline V lookup: CDR1 SGHTA, CDR2 FQGNSA. The CDR3 region has the DNA TGTGCCAGCAGCTTAGGCCAGGGTGACACCGGGGAGCTGTTTTTT. It encodes CASSLGQGDTGELFF. The variable domain in full, completed from reference TRBV7-2 and TRBJ2-2, reads GAGVSQSPSNKVTEKGKDVELRCDPISGHTALYWYRQSLGQGLEFLIYFQGNSAPDKSGLPSDRFSAERTGGSVSTLTIQRTQQEDSAVYLCASSLGQGDTGELFFGEGSRLTVL.

This clonotype was seen at least ten times. The V call is TRBV18, the J call TRBJ1-1; 8 bases fit TRBD1. CDR1 is KGHSH and CDR2 is LQKENI in the germline V gene. The V segment lost 2 bases and the J segment 3 bases; nucleotides outside the gene matches: 8. The CDR3 covers 16 residues. The CDR3 DNA sequence: TGTGCCAGCTCACCAATGCAGGGGGCTAGGGACACTGAAGCTTTCTTT. Protein: CASSPMQGARDTEAFF.

This clonotype was picked up a small number of times. The chain has TRBV10-1 and TRBJ1-1; possible D gene TRBD1, 5 bases. The CDR3 covers 13 residues. CDR1 is WNHNN and CDR2 is SYGVQD in the germline V gene (reference sequence). Trimming took 5 bases from V and 7 from J, leaving 14 bases between them. The CDR3 is CASSWDPAGEAFF. Here the CDR3 DNA reads TGCGCCAGCAGTTGGGACCCAGCGGGTGAAGCTTTCTTT.

The DNA of the CDR3 is TGTGCCAGCAGCTCACAGGGAGATCAGCCCCAGCATTTT. Its translation is CASSSQGDQPQHF. The chain combines TRBV7-9 with TRBJ1-5, with a tentative D call TRBD1 (6 bases). V was clipped by 4 bases and J by 5 bases, with 9 bases between them. CDR3 length: 13 amino acids. Per the germline V gene, CDR1 is SEHNR and CDR2 is FQNEAQ (reference sequence).

Only a few counts were recorded for this clonotype. The chain employs TRBV24-1 and TRBJ1-2, with TRBD1 matching 10 bases. The CDR3 is 13 residues long. V trimming: 2 bases; J trimming: 10 bases; junction bases outside the gene matches: 3. Per germline, CDR1 KGHDR and CDR2 SFDVKD. In nucleotides, the CDR3 is TGTGCCACCAGTGATTCGGGGACAGGGGTCTACACCTTC. This sequence encodes CATSDSGTGVYTF.

The chain joins TRBV7-6 to TRBJ2-7; 13 bases are a match to TRBD2. This CDR3 has 15 residues. Trimming took 1 base from V and 5 from J; bases not matched to a gene: 2. Germline V gene sequence: CDR1 SGHVS, CDR2 FNYEAQ. CDR3 in amino acids: CASSLGTSGGHEQYF. CDR3 DNA sequence: TGTGCCAGCAGCTTAGGGACTAGCGGGGGTCACGAGCAGTACTTC.

In this sample, this clonotype turned up a few times. J is TRBJ1-2 and V is TRBV20-1, with a tentative D call TRBD1 (6 bases). Germline V lookup: CDR1 DFQATT, CDR2 SNEGSKA (reference sequence). The CDR3 consists of 13 residues. V was clipped by 6 bases and J by 8 bases, with 19 bases between them. The CDR3 DNA reads TGCAGTGCAGACCCCGGGACAAGGCTAGGCTACACCTTC. Translation: CSADPGTRLGYTF.

V is TRBV10-3 and J is TRBJ2-1, with a weak D call TRBD1 (6 bases). Germline V gene lookup returns CDR1 ENHRY and CDR2 SYGVKD. The CDR3 extends over 15 amino acids. V lost 6 bases, J lost 4 bases, and 16 bases lay in between. The CDR3 protein is CAIRDRQARYNEQFF. The CDR3 DNA is TGTGCCATCAGAGATAGACAGGCCAGGTACAATGAGCAGTTCTTC.

With regard to this clonotype: One junction end disagrees with the germline gene, perhaps due to a read error. This rearrangement joins TRBV7-9 to TRBJ2-1; TRBD1 matches 8 bases. Per the germline V gene, CDR1 is SEHNR and CDR2 is FQNEAQ (reference sequence). The CDR3 is made up of 16 amino acids. Written as DNA, the CDR3 is TGTGTCAGCAGCCTCATGTCAGGGGGCACCTACAATGAGCAGTTCTTC. Protein product: CVSSLMSGGTYNEQFF. Combining the CDR3 with reference TRBV7-9 and TRBJ2-1 gives the whole variable domain DTGVSQNPRHKITKRGQNVTFRCDPISEHNRLYWYRQTLGQGPEFLTYFQNEAQLEKSRLLSDRFSAERPKGSFSTLEIQRTEQGDSAMYLCVSSLMSGGTYNEQFFGPGTRLTVL.